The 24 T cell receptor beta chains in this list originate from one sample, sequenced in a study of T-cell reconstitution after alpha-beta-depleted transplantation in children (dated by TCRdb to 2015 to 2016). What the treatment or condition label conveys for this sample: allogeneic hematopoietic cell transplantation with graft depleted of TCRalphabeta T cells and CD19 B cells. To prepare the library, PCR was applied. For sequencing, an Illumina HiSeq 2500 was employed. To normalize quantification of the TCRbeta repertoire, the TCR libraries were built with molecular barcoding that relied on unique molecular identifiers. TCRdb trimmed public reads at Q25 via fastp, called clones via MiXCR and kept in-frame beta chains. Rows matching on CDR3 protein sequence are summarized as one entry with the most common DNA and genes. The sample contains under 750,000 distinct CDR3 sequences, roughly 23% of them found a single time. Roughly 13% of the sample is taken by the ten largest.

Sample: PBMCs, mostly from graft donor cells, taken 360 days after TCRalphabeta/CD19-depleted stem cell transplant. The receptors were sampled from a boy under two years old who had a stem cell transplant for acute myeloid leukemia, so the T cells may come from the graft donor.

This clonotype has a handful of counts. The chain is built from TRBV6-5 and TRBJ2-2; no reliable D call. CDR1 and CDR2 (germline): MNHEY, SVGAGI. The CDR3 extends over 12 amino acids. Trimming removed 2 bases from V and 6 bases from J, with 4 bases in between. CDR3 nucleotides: TGTGCCAGCAGTTACAAATCCGGGGAGCTGTTTTTT. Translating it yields CASSYKSGELFF.

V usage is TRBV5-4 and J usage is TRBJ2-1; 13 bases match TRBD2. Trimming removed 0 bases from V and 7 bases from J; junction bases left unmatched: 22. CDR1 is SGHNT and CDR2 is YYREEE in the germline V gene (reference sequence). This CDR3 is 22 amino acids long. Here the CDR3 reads CASSLGSLSTSGGQRMGNEQFF. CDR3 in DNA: TGTGCCAGCAGCTTGGGGTCTCTATCGACTAGCGGGGGGCAGCGTATGGGGAATGAGCAGTTCTTC.

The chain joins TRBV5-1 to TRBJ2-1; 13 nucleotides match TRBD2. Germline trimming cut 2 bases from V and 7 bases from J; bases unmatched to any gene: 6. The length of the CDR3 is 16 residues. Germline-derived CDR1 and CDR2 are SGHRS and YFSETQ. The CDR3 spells CASSFIGLAGENEQFF. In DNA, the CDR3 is TGCGCCAGCAGCTTTATAGGACTAGCGGGGGAGAATGAGCAGTTCTTC.

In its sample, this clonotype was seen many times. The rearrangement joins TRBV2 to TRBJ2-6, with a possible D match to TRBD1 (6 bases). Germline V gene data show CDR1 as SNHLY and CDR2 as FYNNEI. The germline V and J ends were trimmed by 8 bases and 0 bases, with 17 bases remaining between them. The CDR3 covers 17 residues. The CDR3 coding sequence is TGTGCCAGCTGTCCGGGACAAGTTTTCTCTGGGGCCAACGTCCTGACTTTC. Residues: CASCPGQVFSGANVLTF. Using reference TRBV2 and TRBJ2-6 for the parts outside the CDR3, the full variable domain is EPEVTQTPSHQVTQMGQEVILRCVPISNHLYFYWYRQILGQKVEFLVSFYNNEISEKSEIFDDQFSVERPDGSNFTLKIRSTKLEDSAMYFCASCPGQVFSGANVLTFGAGSRLTVL.

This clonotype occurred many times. The CDR3 is CASRPRGELAGELFF. Written as DNA, the CDR3 is TGTGCCAGCAGACCGCGGGGTGAACTCGCCGGGGAGCTGTTTTTT. The chain recombines TRBV7-9 with TRBJ2-2, with D possibly being TRBD2 (6 bases). The CDR3 runs 15 residues. V was shortened by 6 bases and J by 6 bases, with 17 bases between the two germline ends. The V gene's germline CDR1 is SEHNR and CDR2 FQNEAQ (reference sequence).

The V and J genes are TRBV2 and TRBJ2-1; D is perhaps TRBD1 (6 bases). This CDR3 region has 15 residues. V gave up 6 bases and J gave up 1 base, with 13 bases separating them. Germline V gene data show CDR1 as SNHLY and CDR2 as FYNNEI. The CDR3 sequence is CASSPTGQSYNEQFF. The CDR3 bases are TGTGCCAGCAGCCCAACAGGGCAGTCCTACAATGAGCAGTTCTTC.

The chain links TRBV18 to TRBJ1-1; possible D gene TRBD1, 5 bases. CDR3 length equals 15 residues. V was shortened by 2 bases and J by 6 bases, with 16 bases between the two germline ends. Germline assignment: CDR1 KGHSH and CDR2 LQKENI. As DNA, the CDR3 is TGTGCCAGCTCACCAACGGGGGGTTTGGTGGCTGAAGCTTTCTTT. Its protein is CASSPTGGLVAEAFF.

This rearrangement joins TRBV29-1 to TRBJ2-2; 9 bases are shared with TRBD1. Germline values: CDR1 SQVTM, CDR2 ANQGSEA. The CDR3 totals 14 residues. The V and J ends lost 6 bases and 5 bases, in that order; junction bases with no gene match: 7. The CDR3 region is CSVQGTGRTGELFF. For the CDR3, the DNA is TGCAGCGTCCAAGGGACAGGGAGGACCGGGGAGCTGTTTTTT.

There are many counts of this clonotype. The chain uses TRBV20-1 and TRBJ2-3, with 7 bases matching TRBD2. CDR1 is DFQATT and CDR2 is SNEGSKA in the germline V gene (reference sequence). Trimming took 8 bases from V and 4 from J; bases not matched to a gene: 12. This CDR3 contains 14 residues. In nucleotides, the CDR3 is TGCAGTTCTAACCGGGACTATCCTCCAGATACGCAGTATTTT. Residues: CSSNRDYPPDTQYF.

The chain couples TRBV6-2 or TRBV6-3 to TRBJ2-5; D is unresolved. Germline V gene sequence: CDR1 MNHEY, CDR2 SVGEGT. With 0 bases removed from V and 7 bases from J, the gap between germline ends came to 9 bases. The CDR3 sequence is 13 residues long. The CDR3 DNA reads TGTGCCAGCAGTTACTCGGACCCCCTGACCCAGTACTTC. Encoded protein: CASSYSDPLTQYF.

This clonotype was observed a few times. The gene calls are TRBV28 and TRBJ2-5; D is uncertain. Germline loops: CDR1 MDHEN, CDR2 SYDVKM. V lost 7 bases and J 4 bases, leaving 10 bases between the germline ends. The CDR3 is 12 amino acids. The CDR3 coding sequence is TGTGCCAGCACCCGAGGCATAGAGACCCAGTACTTC. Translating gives CASTRGIETQYF.

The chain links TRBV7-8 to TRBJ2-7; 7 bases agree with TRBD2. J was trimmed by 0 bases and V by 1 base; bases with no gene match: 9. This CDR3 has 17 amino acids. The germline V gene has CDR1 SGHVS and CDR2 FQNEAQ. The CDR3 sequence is CASSLGGTGGVSYEQYV. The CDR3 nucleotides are TGTGCCAGCAGCTTAGGGGGAACGGGGGGAGTCTCCTACGAGCAGTACGTC.

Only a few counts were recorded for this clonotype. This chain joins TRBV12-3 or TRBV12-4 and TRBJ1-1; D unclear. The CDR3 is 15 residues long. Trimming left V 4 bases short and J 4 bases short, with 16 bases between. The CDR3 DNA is TGTGCCAGCAGTTCCGCGCCCCCACAGAGCACTGAAGCTTTCTTT. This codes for CASSSAPPQSTEAFF.

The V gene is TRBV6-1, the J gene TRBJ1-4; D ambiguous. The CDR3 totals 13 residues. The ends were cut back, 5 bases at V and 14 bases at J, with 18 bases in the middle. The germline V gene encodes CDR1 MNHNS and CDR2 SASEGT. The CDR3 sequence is CASSPIGSRGLFF. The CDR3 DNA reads TGTGCCAGCAGTCCCATAGGGTCGCGCGGCCTGTTTTTT.

This chain's CDR3 is CASSYSGSSYEQYV. CDR3 nucleotide sequence: TGTGCCAGCAGTTACTCTGGGAGCAGCTACGAGCAGTACGTC. The rearrangement links TRBV6-5 to TRBJ2-7, with TRBD2 as a possible D gene (5 bases). CDR3 length: 14 amino acids. Trimming took 0 bases from V and 3 from J, leaving 9 bases between them. The V gene's germline CDR1 is MNHEY and CDR2 SVGAGI.

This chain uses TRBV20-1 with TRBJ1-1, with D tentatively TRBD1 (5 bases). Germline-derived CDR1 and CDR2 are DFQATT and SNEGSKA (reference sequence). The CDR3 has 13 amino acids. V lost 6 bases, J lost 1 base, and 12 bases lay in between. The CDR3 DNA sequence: TGCAGTGCCCCTTCAGGGACGAACACTGAAGCTTTCTTT. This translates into CSAPSGTNTEAFF.

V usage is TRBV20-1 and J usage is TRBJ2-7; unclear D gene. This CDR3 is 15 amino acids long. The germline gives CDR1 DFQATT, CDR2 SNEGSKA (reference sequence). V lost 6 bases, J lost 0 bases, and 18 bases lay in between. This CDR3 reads CSATDRVGYSYEQYF. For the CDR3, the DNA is TGCAGTGCCACGGATCGCGTGGGGTACTCCTACGAGCAGTACTTC.

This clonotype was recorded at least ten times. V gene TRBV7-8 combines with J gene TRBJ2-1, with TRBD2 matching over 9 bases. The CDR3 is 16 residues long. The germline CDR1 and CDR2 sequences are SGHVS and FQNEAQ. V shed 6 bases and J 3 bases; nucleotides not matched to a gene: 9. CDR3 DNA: TGTGCCAGCAGGGTAGCGGGGGCCGGGATCTACAATGAGCAGTTCTTC. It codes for CASRVAGAGIYNEQFF.

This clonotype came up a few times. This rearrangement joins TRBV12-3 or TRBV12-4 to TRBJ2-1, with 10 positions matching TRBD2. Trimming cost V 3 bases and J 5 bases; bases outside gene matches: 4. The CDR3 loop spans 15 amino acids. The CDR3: CASSLGAGGNNEQFF. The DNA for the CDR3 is TGTGCCAGCAGTTTGGGAGCGGGGGGGAACAATGAGCAGTTCTTC.

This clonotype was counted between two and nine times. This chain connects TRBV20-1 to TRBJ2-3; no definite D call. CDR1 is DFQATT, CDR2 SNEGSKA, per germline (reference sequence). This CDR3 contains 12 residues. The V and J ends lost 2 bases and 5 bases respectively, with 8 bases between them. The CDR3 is CSARRMGDTQYF. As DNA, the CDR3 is TGCAGTGCTAGAAGGATGGGAGATACGCAGTATTTT.

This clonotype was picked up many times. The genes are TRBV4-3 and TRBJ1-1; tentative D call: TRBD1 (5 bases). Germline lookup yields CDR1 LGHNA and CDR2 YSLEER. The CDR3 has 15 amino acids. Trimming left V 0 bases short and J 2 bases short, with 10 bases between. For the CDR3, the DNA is TGCGCCAGCAGCCAAGATGGGACGGGAAACACTGAAGCTTTCTTT. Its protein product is CASSQDGTGNTEAFF.

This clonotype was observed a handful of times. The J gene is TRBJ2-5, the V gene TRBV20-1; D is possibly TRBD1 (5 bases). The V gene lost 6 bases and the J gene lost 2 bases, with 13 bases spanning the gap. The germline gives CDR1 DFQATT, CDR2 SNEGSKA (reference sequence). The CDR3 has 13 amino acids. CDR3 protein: CSAVATEQETQYF. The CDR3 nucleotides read TGCAGTGCAGTCGCGACAGAACAAGAGACCCAGTACTTC.

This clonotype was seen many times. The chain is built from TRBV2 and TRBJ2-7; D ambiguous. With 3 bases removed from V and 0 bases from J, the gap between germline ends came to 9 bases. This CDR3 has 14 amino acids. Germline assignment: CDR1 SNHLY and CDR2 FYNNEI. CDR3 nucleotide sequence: TGTGCCAGCAGTGATGGGTTGAGCTCCTACGAGCAGTACTTC. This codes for CASSDGLSSYEQYF.

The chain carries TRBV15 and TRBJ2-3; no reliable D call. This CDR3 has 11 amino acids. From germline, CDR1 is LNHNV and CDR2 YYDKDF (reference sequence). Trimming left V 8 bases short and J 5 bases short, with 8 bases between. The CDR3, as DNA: TGTGCCACCGGGGTAAGAGATACGCAGTATTTT. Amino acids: CATGVRDTQYF.